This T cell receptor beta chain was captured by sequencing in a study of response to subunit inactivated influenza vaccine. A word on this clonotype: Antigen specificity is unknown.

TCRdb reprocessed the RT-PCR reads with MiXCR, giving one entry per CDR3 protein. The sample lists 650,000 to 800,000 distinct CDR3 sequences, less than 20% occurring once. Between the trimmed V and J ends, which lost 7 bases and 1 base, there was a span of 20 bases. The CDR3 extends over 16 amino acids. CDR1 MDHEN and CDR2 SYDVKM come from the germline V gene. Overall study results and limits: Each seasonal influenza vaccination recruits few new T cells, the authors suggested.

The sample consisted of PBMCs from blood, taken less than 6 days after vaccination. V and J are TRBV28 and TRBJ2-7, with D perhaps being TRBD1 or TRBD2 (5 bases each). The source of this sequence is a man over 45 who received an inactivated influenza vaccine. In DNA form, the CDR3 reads TGTGCCAGCACTGGACCCAAAGAGGGGATATCCTACGAGCAGTACTTC. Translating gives CASTGPKEGISYEQYF.